This paragraph reports one TCR beta chain. The germline CDR1 and CDR2 sequences are LNHNV and YYDKDF (reference sequence). This CDR3 is 17 amino acids long. J gave up 1 base and V 0 bases, and 2 bases lay outside the gene matches. This record comes from a study of shared clonotypes between healthy human individuals. The table came from immunoSEQ multiplex PCR; TCRdb's copy has only in-frame clones and leaves some out. The sample yields roughly 2.5 million clones, around nine tenths seen once. Material: naive CD4+ T cells sorted from blood. The subset denotes: CD45RA+ positively selected. The receptor's source is a man in his late teens or twenties in good health. This chain links TRBV15 with TRBJ1-5; TRBD1 agrees at 11 bases. CDR3: CATSRDRDRGSNQPQHF. The CDR3 DNA reads TGTGCCACCAGCAGAGACCGGGACAGGGGGAGCAATCAGCCCCAGCATTTT.